Presented here are 14 T cell receptor beta chains from one specimen sequenced in a study of patients and donors after allogeneic stem cell transplantation. Each CDR3 protein is one row after TCRdb ran MiXCR on the RT-PCR reads. Of roughly 960,000 distinct CDR3 sequences listed, approximately 18% are singletons. The material sequenced was blood, either unsorted or a sorted T cell fraction (not recorded which). The receptors stem from a human donor who was either an allogeneic HSCT recipient or a stem cell or donor lymphocyte infusion donor (not recorded which). It is not recorded whose cells these are; they may come from a transplant donor.

This clonotype was detected once. The chain uses TRBV7-6 and TRBJ2-7; D gene unclear. Trimming shortened V by 3 bases and J by 5 bases, and 11 bases separated the two germline ends. The CDR3 spans 13 residues. Germline lookup yields CDR1 SGHVS and CDR2 FNYEAQ. This chain's CDR3 is CASSFRESDEQYF. The CDR3 nucleotides read TGTGCCAGCAGCTTTAGAGAATCAGACGAGCAGTACTTC.

This clonotype has a handful of counts. This chain's CDR3 is CASSVVTDPGNEQFF. The DNA of the CDR3 is TGTGCCAGCAGCGTAGTAACTGACCCAGGCAATGAGCAGTTCTTC. The J gene is TRBJ2-1, the V gene TRBV9; D is undetermined. The CDR3 has 15 residues. V lost 0 bases to trimming and J lost 6 bases, with 13 bases between them. CDR1 and CDR2 (germline): SGDLS, YYNGEE.

The CDR3 coding sequence is TGCGCCAGCAGCTGGGGACTAGCGGGAAACACAGATACGCAGTATTTT. Translation: CASSWGLAGNTDTQYF. V is TRBV5-1 and J is TRBJ2-3, with 13 bases matching TRBD2. J lost 2 bases, V lost 3 bases, and 3 bases had no gene match. The V gene's germline CDR1 is SGHRS and CDR2 YFSETQ. The CDR3 contains 16 residues.

The chain joins TRBV5-6 to TRBJ1-1; D remains ambiguous. Germline V gene data show CDR1 as SGHDT and CDR2 as YYEEEE. The CDR3 sequence is 13 residues long. V lost 0 bases to trimming and J lost 4 bases, with 7 bases between them. CDR3 sequence reads: CASSLGSPTEAFF. The CDR3 nucleotides read TGTGCCAGCAGCTTGGGGTCACCCACTGAAGCTTTCTTT.

This clonotype was seen more than once but under ten times. J is TRBJ2-1 and V is TRBV20-1, with 7 bases identical to TRBD2. V trimming: 3 bases; J trimming: 5 bases; junction bases outside the gene matches: 10. CDR3 size: 15 residues. CDR1 is DFQATT and CDR2 is SNEGSKA in the germline V gene (reference sequence). The CDR3 sequence: CSASSSGRKDNEQFF. CDR3 DNA sequence: TGCAGTGCTAGCAGCTCCGGGAGGAAAGACAATGAGCAGTTCTTC.

The V call is TRBV29-1, the J call TRBJ1-2, with 8 bases aligning to TRBD1. The CDR3 totals 13 residues. V lost 7 bases to trimming and J lost 4 bases; unmatched junction nucleotides: 8. Germline V lookup: CDR1 SQVTM, CDR2 ANQGSEA. The CDR3 sequence: CSAISGGAYGYTF. The CDR3 nucleotides are TGCAGCGCGATATCAGGGGGCGCCTATGGCTACACCTTC.

This clonotype came up a few times. The chain employs TRBV4-3 and TRBJ1-2; tentative D call: TRBD1 (5 bases). CDR1 LGHNA and CDR2 YSLEER come from the germline V gene. The CDR3 contains 13 residues. Trimming removed 3 bases from V and 4 bases from J, with 9 bases in between. The CDR3 loop reads CASSHGGGYGYTF. The CDR3 region has the DNA TGCGCCAGCAGCCATGGGGGAGGCTATGGCTACACCTTC.

The chain employs TRBV6-5 and TRBJ1-2; D might be TRBD1 (5 bases). V gave up 4 bases and J gave up 4 bases, with 16 bases separating them. The CDR3 runs to 15 residues. Looked up from germline, CDR1 is MNHEY and CDR2 is SVGAGI. The CDR3 bases are TGTGCCAGCAGTTCTGAGGGACGGCTATCCTATGGCTACACCTTC. Translated: CASSSEGRLSYGYTF.

A few counts support this clonotype. This chain connects TRBV7-2 to TRBJ2-3, with 8 bases identical to TRBD2. Per the germline V gene, CDR1 is SGHTA and CDR2 is FQGNSA. Trimming removed 3 bases from V and 2 bases from J; junction bases left unmatched: 10. This CDR3 comprises 17 residues. CDR3 region: CASSFHRAGAYTDTQYF. The CDR3 coding sequence is TGTGCCAGCAGCTTCCATCGAGCGGGGGCCTACACAGATACGCAGTATTTT.

This clonotype showed up many times. This chain connects TRBV20-1 to TRBJ1-1; D remains unclear. CDR3 size: 12 residues. The germline V and J ends were trimmed by 0 bases and 10 bases, with 12 bases remaining between them. The germline V gene has CDR1 DFQATT and CDR2 SNEGSKA (reference sequence). The CDR3 coding sequence is TGCAGTGCTAGAGATGACCAGGCAAGAGCTTTCTTT. Its protein product is CSARDDQARAFF.

This clonotype was counted many times. The chain uses TRBV12-3 or TRBV12-4 and TRBJ1-2, with TRBD1 matching over 7 bases. The CDR3 is 12 residues long. With 6 bases clipped from V and 4 bases from J, the junction kept 2 bases outside the gene matches. The CDR3 region is CASRGDSYGYTF. CDR3 nucleotide sequence: TGTGCCAGCAGGGGGGACAGCTATGGCTACACCTTC.

This clonotype was seen more than once but under ten times. This chain joins TRBV20-1 and TRBJ1-2, with TRBD1 matching 10 bases. The CDR3 totals 13 residues. The J segment lost 10 bases and the V segment lost 7 bases, leaving 12 bases of the junction unmatched. Germline loops: CDR1 DFQATT, CDR2 SNEGSKA (reference sequence). Here the CDR3 reads CSVADRGPINYTF. The DNA for the CDR3 is TGCAGTGTTGCCGACAGGGGGCCGATCAACTACACCTTC.

The rearrangement uses TRBV5-1 and TRBJ2-7, with TRBD1 identical over 12 bases. CDR1 SGHRS and CDR2 YFSETQ come from the germline V gene. With V trimmed by 4 bases and J by 2 bases, 16 bases remained unmatched. The CDR3 contains 19 residues. The CDR3 sequence: CASSNSPGQGAIPPYEQYF. DNA of the CDR3: TGCGCCAGCAGCAACTCCCCGGGACAGGGGGCCATCCCCCCCTACGAGCAGTACTTC.

V usage is TRBV7-6 and J usage is TRBJ1-6; D gene ambiguous. The CDR3 contains 17 residues. The germline V gene encodes CDR1 SGHVS and CDR2 FNYEAQ. Trimming took off 0 bases at V and 8 bases at J, with 17 bases between the two ends. The CDR3 DNA is TGTGCCAGCAGCTTAGCCCCTCGGACGTCTACAGATTCACCCCTCCACTTT. Protein: CASSLAPRTSTDSPLHF.